The present T cell receptor beta chain was sequenced within a study of blood T cell repertoires in COVID-19. The repertoire was sequenced with immunoSEQ multiplex PCR; TCRdb's copy has only in-frame clones and lacks some. Among 140,000 to 150,000 clones, just under 85% were seen once, and the ten largest hold approximately 2.7%. This clonotype was sampled from a woman aged 40 to 50 with active or convalescent COVID-19. Sequencing was carried out using peripheral blood.

CDR3 sequence (DNA): TGTGCCAGCAGCCAAGCTACAGTCCGAAACACCATATATTTT. As protein: CASSQATVRNTIYF. The genes are TRBV14 and TRBJ1-3, with D uncertain. Trimming shortened V by 1 base and J by 5 bases, and 9 bases separated the two germline ends. This CDR3 contains 14 residues. CDR1 is SGHDN and CDR2 is FVKESK in the germline V gene.